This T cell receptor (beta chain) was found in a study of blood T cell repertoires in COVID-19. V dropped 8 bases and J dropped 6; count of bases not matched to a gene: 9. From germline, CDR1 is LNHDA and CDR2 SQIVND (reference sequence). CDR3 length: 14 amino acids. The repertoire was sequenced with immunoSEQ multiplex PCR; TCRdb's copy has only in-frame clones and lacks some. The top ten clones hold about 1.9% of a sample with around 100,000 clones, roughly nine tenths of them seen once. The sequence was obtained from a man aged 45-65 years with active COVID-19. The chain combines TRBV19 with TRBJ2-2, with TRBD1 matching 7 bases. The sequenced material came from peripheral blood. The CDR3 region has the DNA TGTGCCAGTCGAGGGCAGGGGGTGGCCGGGGAGCTGTTTTTT. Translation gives CASRGQGVAGELFF.